This T cell receptor beta chain came from a study of PD-1 blockade in classical Hodgkin lymphoma (dated by TCRdb to 2020 to 2022). Notes on the research overall: Nivolumab dosing was 3 mg/kg intravenously every 2 weeks, continuing until either disease progression or unacceptable toxicity. The study used CyTOF and TCR beta sequencing to define a peripheral blood immune signature of response to PD-1 blockade in classical Hodgkin lymphoma. What the study reported, not specific to this receptor: Patients starting nivolumab less than 1 year after ASCT had lower diversity and were excluded from later analyses to avoid confounding by immune reconstitution. Trial patients achieving complete response had baseline diversity similar to newly diagnosed patients, whereas partial responders and progressors had significantly lower diversity. The study was restricted to a single clinical trial cohort, and the causes of repertoire differences, possibly disease activity or prior therapy, were left undefined. By C4D1, a significant rise was seen in CD4+ TCR diversity but not in CD8+ TCR diversity (p=0.0027 vs p=0.16), and the rise was most apparent among complete responders (p=0.02). Baseline TCR diversity was reported to be lower in newly diagnosed patients than in healthy donors, and even lower in relapsed/refractory patients.

V is pruned by 4 bases and J by 5 bases, leaving 5 bases of the junction without a gene match. Spanning cysteine to phenylalanine, the CDR3 consists of 13 amino acids. Only the CDR3 region is kept as DNA, spanning 39 bases read in frame from base 1. CDR1 and CDR2, per the germline V gene, are SGDLS and YYNGEE. Sample time point, as interpreted from the label and publication: cycle 2 day 1 (C2D1) of nivolumab. Relapse after autologous stem cell transplantation had occurred in all trial patients, and cohorts A, B and C were distinguished by prior brentuximab vedotin exposure. The trial cohort comprised some 60 patients with relapsed/refractory classical Hodgkin lymphoma whose best overall responses were complete response, partial response or progressive disease. Trial patients were treated with single-agent nivolumab in the multi-cohort phase II CheckMate 205 trial. An independent review committee assessed best overall response by applying the 2007 International Working Group response criteria. Trial PBMCs were collected just before the start of nivolumab (C1D1) and during therapy at cycle 2 day 1 and cycle 4 day 1. Peripheral blood was collected in 8 mL Vacutainer Cell Preparation Tubes, from which PBMCs were isolated by centrifugation and then cryopreserved.

The Qiagen DNeasy kit was used to extract genomic DNA both from unsorted PBMCs and from the negatively selected CD4+ and CD8+ fractions. TCR beta CDR3 regions were amplified by immunoSEQ multiplex PCR using primers annealing to V and J segments. A synthetic immune receptor repertoire was used to minimize amplification bias, and any residual bias was removed computationally once sequencing was done. In the original analysis: Custom Python scripts were used to quantify repertoire diversity as the Shannon entropy index. The unsorted, CD4+ and CD8+ repertoires were each analyzed separately, with the exception of combined analyses, where CD4+ and CD8+ sequences were merged in silico. A clone counted as expanded when the clone's frequency after treatment rose at least 2-fold relative to C1D1, and clones undetected at baseline were given a pseudocount of 0.5. Clones with 0 or 1 copy at C1D1 were classified as singleton clones, and clones with 2 or more copies were classified as non-singleton clones. Clones expanded in unsorted samples were assigned a CD4+, CD8+ or unknown annotation through matching of protein sequences in sorted samples from the same patient. Wilcoxon tests were applied to paired samples to test diversity changes from C1D1 to C4D1. TCRdb obtained this table from immuneACCESS and retained in-frame rearrangements with V and J assigned. These tables miss some clones; where compared with another copy, unresolved V genes account for less than half of the shortfall, and the remainder is unexplained. V, J and clone size derive from that table, while D and trimming were established from the DNA sequence. The sample data list tens of thousands of clones, and 60% to 85% of these were observed just once. The top ten clones comprise about 20% of the sample.

As for this clone: Its antigen is still unknown. No base quality information exists; no much larger clone differs at one position.

This chain is built from TRBV9 and TRBJ2-5, and TRBD1 aligns with 7 junction nucleotides. The source was peripheral blood mononuclear cells (PBMCs), collected before the second cycle of nivolumab. The source is a human donor with classical Hodgkin lymphoma. The sequenced DNA: TGTGCCAGCAGCAACGGACAGGCGGAGACCCAGTACTTC. Protein translation: CASSNGQAETQYF.